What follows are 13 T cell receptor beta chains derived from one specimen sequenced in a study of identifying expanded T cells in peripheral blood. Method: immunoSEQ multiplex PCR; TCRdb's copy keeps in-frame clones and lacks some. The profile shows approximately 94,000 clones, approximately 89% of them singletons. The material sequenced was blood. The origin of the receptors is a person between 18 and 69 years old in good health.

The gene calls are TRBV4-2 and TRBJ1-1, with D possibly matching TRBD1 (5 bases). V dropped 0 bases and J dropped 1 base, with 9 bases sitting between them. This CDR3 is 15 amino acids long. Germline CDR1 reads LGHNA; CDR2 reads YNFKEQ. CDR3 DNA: TGTGCCAGCAGCCAAGAGACAGCTCAGAACACTGAAGCTTTCTTT. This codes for CASSQETAQNTEAFF.

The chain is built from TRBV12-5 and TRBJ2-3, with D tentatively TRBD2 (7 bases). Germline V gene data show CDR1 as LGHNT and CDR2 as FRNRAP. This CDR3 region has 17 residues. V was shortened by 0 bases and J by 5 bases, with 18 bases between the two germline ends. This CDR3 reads CASGLVFTGGSGDTQYF. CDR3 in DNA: TGTGCTAGTGGTTTGGTATTTACGGGGGGCTCTGGAGATACGCAGTATTTT. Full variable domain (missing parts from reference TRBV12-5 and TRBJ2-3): DARVTQTPRHKVTEMGQEVTMRCQPILGHNTVFWYRQTMMQGLELLAYFRNRAPLDDSGMPKDRFSAEMPDATLATLKIQPSEPRDSAVYFCASGLVFTGGSGDTQYFGPGTRLTVL.

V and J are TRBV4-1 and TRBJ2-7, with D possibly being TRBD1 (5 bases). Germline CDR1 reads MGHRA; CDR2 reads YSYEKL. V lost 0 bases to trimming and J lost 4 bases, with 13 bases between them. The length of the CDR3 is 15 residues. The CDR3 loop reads CASSQEGGRVYEQYF. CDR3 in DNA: TGCGCCAGCAGCCAAGAAGGCGGCAGGGTTTACGAGCAGTACTTC.

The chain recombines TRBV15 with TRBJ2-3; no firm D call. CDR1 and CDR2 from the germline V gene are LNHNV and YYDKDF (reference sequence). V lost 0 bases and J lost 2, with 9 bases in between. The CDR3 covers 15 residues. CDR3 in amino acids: CATSRDRVNTDTQYF. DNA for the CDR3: TGTGCCACCAGCAGAGATAGGGTTAACACAGATACGCAGTATTTT.

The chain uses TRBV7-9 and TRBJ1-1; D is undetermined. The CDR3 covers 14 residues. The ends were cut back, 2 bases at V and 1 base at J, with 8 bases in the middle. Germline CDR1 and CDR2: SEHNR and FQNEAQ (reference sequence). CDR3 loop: CASSLSAGNTEAFF. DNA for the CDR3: TGTGCCAGCAGCTTAAGTGCGGGGAACACTGAAGCTTTCTTT.

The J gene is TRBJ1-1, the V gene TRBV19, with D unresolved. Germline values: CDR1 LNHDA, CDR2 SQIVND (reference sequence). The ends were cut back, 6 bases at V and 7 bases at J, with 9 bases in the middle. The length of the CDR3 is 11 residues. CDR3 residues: CASRAFGEAFF. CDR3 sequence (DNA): TGTGCCAGTAGGGCATTTGGTGAAGCTTTCTTT. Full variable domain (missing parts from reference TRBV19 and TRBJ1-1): DGGITQSPKYLFRKEGQNVTLSCEQNLNHDAMYWYRQDPGQGLRLIYYSQIVNDFQKGDIAEGYSVSREKKESFPLTVTSAQKNPTAFYLCASRAFGEAFFGQGTRLTVV.

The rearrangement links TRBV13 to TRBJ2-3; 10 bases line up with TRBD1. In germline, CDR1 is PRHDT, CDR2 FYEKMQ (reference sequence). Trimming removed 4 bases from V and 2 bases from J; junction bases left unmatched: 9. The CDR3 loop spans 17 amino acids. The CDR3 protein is CASSSKLTGGFTDTQYF. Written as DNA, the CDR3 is TGTGCCAGCAGCTCAAAGCTGACAGGGGGCTTCACAGATACGCAGTATTTT.

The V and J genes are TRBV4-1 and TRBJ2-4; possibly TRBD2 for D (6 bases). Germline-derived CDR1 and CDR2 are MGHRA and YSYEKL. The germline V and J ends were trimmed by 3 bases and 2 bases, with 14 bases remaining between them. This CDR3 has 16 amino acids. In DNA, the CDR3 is TGCGCCAGCAGCCAGGACTATGTGCTGCCCAAAAACATTCAGTACTTC. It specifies CASSQDYVLPKNIQYF.

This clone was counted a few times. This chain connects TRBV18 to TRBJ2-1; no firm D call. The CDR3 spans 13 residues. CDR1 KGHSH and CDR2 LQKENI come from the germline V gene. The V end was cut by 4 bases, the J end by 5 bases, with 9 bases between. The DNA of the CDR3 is TGTGCCAGCTCACTCGGTCCTAACAATGAGCAGTTCTTC. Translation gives CASSLGPNNEQFF.

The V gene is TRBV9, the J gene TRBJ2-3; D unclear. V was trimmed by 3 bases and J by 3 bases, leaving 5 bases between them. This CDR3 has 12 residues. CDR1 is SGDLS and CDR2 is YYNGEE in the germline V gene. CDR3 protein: CASSGRTDTQYF. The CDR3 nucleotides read TGTGCCAGCAGCGGAAGAACAGATACGCAGTATTTT.

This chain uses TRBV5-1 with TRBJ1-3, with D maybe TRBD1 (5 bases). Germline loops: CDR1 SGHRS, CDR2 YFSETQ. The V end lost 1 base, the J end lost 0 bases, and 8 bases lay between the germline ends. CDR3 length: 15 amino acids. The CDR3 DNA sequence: TGCGCCAGCAGCTTGTCACAGGACTCTGGAAACACCATATATTTT. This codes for CASSLSQDSGNTIYF. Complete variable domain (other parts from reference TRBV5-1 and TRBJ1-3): KAGVTQTPRYLIKTRGQQVTLSCSPISGHRSVSWYQQTPGQGLQFLFEYFSETQRNKGNFPGRFSGRQFSNSRSEMNVSTLELGDSALYLCASSLSQDSGNTIYFGEGSWLTVV.

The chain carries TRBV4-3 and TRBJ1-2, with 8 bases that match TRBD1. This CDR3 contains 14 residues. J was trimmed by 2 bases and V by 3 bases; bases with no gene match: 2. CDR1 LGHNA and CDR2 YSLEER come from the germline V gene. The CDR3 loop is CASSQRTGNYGYTF. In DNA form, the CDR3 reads TGCGCCAGCAGCCAGCGGACAGGGAACTATGGCTACACCTTC.

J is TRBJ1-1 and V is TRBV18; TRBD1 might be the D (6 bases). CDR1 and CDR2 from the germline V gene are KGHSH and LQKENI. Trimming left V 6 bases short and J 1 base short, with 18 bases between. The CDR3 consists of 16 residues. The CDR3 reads CASSTSGARRNTEAFF. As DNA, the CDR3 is TGTGCCAGCTCCACGTCGGGGGCAAGAAGGAACACTGAAGCTTTCTTT.